The next 16 T cell receptor beta chains were all read from a single sample in a study of T cells in Graves' hyperthyroidism and ophthalmopathy. Amplification of TCR beta CDR3 regions was performed using RNA transcripts as template. The primer set for the first-round RT-PCR of the TCR CDR3 was HTBI. TCRdb fed the multiplex PCR reads into MiXCR, producing one record per CDR3 protein. The data show about 420,000 distinct CDR3 sequences, less than 20% seen once. Sequenced: blood. Every receptor here comes from a woman younger than 30 with Graves' hyperthyroidism.

In this sample, this clonotype turned up many times. CDR3 sequence: CASSLARTSGYNEQFF. In DNA, the CDR3 is TGCGCCAGCAGCTTGGCGAGGACTAGCGGCTACAATGAGCAGTTCTTC. V gene TRBV5-1 combines with J gene TRBJ2-1; the match to TRBD2 covers 10 bases. This CDR3 is 16 amino acids long. The germline gives CDR1 SGHRS, CDR2 YFSETQ. After removal of 0 bases from V and 3 bases from J, the junction contained 3 bases not matched to a gene.

This clonotype has only a few counts. The CDR3: CASSQQGGYEQYF. The DNA for the CDR3 is TGTGCCAGCAGCCAACAGGGGGGCTACGAGCAGTACTTC. This chain connects TRBV14 to TRBJ2-7; D might be TRBD1 (7 bases). The CDR3 is 13 residues long. V shed 2 bases and J shed 3 bases, with 8 bases lying between them. Germline V gene data show CDR1 as SGHDN and CDR2 as FVKESK. The complete variable domain, with remaining parts taken from reference TRBV14 and TRBJ2-7, reads EAGVTQFPSHSVIEKGQTVTLRCDPISGHDNLYWYRRVMGKEIKFLLHFVKESKQDESGMPNNRFLAERTGGTYSTLKVQPAELEDSGVYFCASSQQGGYEQYFGPGTRLTVT.

This clonotype showed up many times. The chain is built from TRBV3-1 and TRBJ2-1, with no clear D. CDR3 size: 15 residues. CDR1 and CDR2 from the germline V gene are LGHDT and YNNKEL (reference sequence). V lost 2 bases and J 5 bases, leaving 13 bases between the germline ends. CDR3 nucleotide sequence: TGTGCCAGCAGCCAACTTGCTCGGTCCCACAATGAGCAGTTCTTC. It yields the protein CASSQLARSHNEQFF.

This clonotype was counted ten times or more. The chain employs TRBV12-3 or TRBV12-4 and TRBJ2-1; 13 bases are shared with TRBD2. This CDR3 has 13 residues. J lost 15 bases, V lost 1 base, and 3 bases had no gene match. The CDR3 sequence is CASSLGTSGRLFF. DNA of the CDR3: TGTGCCAGCAGTTTAGGGACTAGCGGGAGACTGTTCTTC.

This clonotype was found many times. V usage is TRBV7-3 and J usage is TRBJ2-3; unclear D gene. From germline, CDR1 is SGHTA and CDR2 FQGTGA. The CDR3 extends over 13 amino acids. The V end was cut by 4 bases, the J end by 9 bases, with 14 bases between. CDR3: CASSSPTFGTQYF. The CDR3 DNA follows: TGTGCCAGCAGCTCACCGACCTTCGGAACGCAGTATTTT.

In its sample, this clonotype was seen many times. This chain uses TRBV30 with TRBJ1-5, with 8 bases lining up with TRBD1. Germline V gene data show CDR1 as GTSNPN and CDR2 as SVGIG (reference sequence). This CDR3 has 14 amino acids. V gave up 1 base and J gave up 4 bases; unmatched junction bases: 3. The CDR3 loop reads CAWSETGENQPQHF. For the CDR3, the DNA is TGTGCCTGGAGTGAGACAGGGGAGAATCAGCCCCAGCATTTT.

In this sample, this clonotype turned up once. A much larger clone lies a single base off, so this may be a read error. V is TRBV11-2 and J is TRBJ1-4; D remains ambiguous. The CDR3 covers 13 residues. The germline CDR1 and CDR2 sequences are SGHAT and FQNNGV. CDR3 sequence: CVSSSPSNEKLFF. CDR3 DNA sequence: TGTGTCAGCAGCTCCCCCTCGAATGAAAAACTGTTTTTT.

The sample holds a few counts of this clonotype. A read error is possible here, since a much larger clone lies one base away. J is TRBJ2-3 and V is TRBV7-9; TRBD2 matches 10 bases. Germline V gene data show CDR1 as SEHNR and CDR2 as FQNEAQ (reference sequence). The CDR3 extends over 16 amino acids. The V and J ends lost 4 bases and 2 bases, in that order; junction bases with no gene match: 6. The CDR3 DNA follows: TGTGCCAGCAGCTGGTTTAGCGGGGGGAACACAGATACGCAGTATTTT. Translating it yields CASSWFSGGNTDTQYF.

This clonotype was detected many times. V and J are TRBV2 and TRBJ2-7; the D is unclear. The CDR3 length is 11 residues. Germline values: CDR1 SNHLY, CDR2 FYNNEI. Trimming took 9 bases from V and 3 from J, leaving 9 bases between them. CDR3 in DNA: TGTGCCAGTATATACAGCTACGAGCAGTACTTC. Translated, it gives CASIYSYEQYF.

This clonotype appeared many times. This chain joins TRBV3-1 and TRBJ2-3, with unresolved D. V was clipped by 0 bases and J by 7 bases, with 8 bases between them. This CDR3 has 13 amino acids. Looked up from germline, CDR1 is LGHDT and CDR2 is YNNKEL (reference sequence). The CDR3 loop is CASSQDRRYTQYF. The CDR3 bases are TGTGCCAGCAGCCAAGACCGACGCTATACGCAGTATTTT.

The rearrangement links TRBV7-9 to TRBJ2-1; D may match TRBD1 or TRBD2 (6 bases each). The V end was cut by 1 base, the J end by 7 bases, with 20 bases between. In germline, CDR1 is SEHNR, CDR2 FQNEAQ (reference sequence). CDR3 length equals 17 residues. In DNA form, the CDR3 reads TGTGCCAGCAGCTTAGGGGGTGGGGGGCCGTATCGGAATGAGCAGTTCTTC. Encoded protein: CASSLGGGGPYRNEQFF.

The J gene is TRBJ1-2, the V gene TRBV7-9, with no clear D. Germline V lookup: CDR1 SEHNR, CDR2 FQNEAQ (reference sequence). The CDR3 covers 14 residues. Trimming stripped 1 base from V and 2 bases from J, with 8 bases between. The CDR3 loop is CASSLEPLNYGYTF. Written as DNA, the CDR3 is TGTGCCAGCAGCTTAGAGCCGTTAAACTATGGCTACACCTTC. Together with reference TRBV7-9 and TRBJ1-2, the CDR3 gives the full variable domain: DTGVSQNPRHKITKRGQNVTFRCDPISEHNRLYWYRQTLGQGPEFLTYFQNEAQLEKSRLLSDRFSAERPKGSFSTLEIQRTEQGDSAMYLCASSLEPLNYGYTFGSGTRLTVV.

This clonotype was picked up many times. The V gene is TRBV20-1, the J gene TRBJ1-3; D not certain. The CDR3 loop spans 13 amino acids. CDR1 DFQATT and CDR2 SNEGSKA come from the germline V gene (reference sequence). Trimming took off 1 base at V and 4 bases at J, with 8 bases between the two ends. CDR3 nucleotides: TGCAGTGCTAGAGCACAGCCGGGAAACACCATATATTTT. Translating it yields CSARAQPGNTIYF.

This clonotype was picked up many times. The chain carries TRBV7-9 and TRBJ2-1; D unclear. The CDR3 consists of 14 residues. V gave up 5 bases and J gave up 3 bases, with 11 bases separating them. CDR1 is SEHNR, CDR2 FQNEAQ, per germline (reference sequence). This CDR3 is CASSLLSGYNEQFF. The CDR3 DNA follows: TGTGCCAGCAGCCTCCTCTCTGGCTACAATGAGCAGTTCTTC.

The CDR3 protein is CATGTRNEETQYF. The CDR3 nucleotides read TGTGCCACCGGGACAAGGAACGAAGAGACCCAGTACTTC. V and J are TRBV24-1 and TRBJ2-5, with a possible D match to TRBD1 (6 bases). The CDR3 runs to 13 residues. The germline CDR1 and CDR2 sequences are KGHDR and SFDVKD. Trimming cost V 9 bases and J 3 bases, with 13 bases left between them.

The CDR3 nucleotides are TGTGCCAGCAGTCACCGGACAATTCCTAACTATGGCTACACCTTC. This sequence encodes CASSHRTIPNYGYTF. The chain uses TRBV6-2 or TRBV6-3 and TRBJ1-2; weak D call: TRBD1 (5 bases). The V end was cut by 5 bases, the J end by 0 bases, with 13 bases between. The CDR3 is 15 amino acids. Germline-derived CDR1 and CDR2 are MNHEY and SVGEGT.